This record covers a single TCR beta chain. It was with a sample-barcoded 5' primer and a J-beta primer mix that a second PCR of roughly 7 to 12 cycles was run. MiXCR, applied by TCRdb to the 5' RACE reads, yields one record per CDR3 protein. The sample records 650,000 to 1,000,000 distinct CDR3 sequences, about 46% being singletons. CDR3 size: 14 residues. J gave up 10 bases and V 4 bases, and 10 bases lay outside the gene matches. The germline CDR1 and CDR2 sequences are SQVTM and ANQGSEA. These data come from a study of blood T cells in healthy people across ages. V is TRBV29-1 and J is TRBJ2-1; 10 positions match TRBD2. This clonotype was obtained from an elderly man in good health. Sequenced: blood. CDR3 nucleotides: TGCAGCGTTGTTAGGAGCGGGGGGGCAGGAGAGCAGTTCTTC. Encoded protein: CSVVRSGGAGEQFF.